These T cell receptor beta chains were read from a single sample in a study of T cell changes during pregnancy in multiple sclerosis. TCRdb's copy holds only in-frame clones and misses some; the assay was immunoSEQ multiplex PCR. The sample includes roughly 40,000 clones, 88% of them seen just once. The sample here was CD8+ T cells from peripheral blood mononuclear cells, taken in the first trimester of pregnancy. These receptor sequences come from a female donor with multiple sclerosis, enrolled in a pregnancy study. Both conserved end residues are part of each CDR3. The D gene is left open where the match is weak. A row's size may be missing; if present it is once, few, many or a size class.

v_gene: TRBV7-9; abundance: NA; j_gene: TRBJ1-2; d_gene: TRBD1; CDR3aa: CASSSDRVGGGYTF; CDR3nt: TGTGCCAGCAGCTCTGACAGGGTCGGAGGTGGCTACACCTTC
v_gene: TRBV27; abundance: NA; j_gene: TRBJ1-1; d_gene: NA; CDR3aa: CASSLGRGTEAFF; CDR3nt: TGTGCCAGCAGTTTAGGGAGGGGGACTGAAGCTTTCTTT
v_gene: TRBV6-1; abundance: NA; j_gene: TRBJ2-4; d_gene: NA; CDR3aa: CASRDQGGKNIQYF; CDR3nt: TGTGCCAGCAGGGATCAGGGAGGCAAAAACATTCAGTACTTC
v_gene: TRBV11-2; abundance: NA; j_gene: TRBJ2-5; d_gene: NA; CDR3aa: CASTQAPRGAEETQYF; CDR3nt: TGTGCCAGCACCCAAGCCCCTCGGGGGGCGGAGGAGACCCAGTACTTC
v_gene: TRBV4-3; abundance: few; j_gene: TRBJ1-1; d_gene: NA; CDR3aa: CASSPGQNTEAFF; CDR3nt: TGCGCCAGCAGCCCAGGACAGAACACTGAAGCTTTCTTT
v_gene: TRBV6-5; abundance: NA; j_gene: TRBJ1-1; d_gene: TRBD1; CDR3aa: CASSPRQGLNTEAFF; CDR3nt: TGTGCCAGCAGTCCACGACAGGGGTTGAACACTGAAGCTTTCTTT
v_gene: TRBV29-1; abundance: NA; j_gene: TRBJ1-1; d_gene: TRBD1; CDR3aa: CSSEGQNTEAFF; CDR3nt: TGCAGCAGCGAGGGACAGAACACTGAAGCCTTCTTT
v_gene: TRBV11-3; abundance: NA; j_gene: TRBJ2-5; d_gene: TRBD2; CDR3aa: CASSFTATTSGVIKETQYF; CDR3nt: TGTGCCAGCAGCTTCACGGCCACGACTAGCGGGGTTATTAAAGAGACCCAGTACTTC
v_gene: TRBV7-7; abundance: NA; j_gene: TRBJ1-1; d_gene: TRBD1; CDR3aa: CATEGQVNTEAFF; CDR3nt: TGTGCCACTGAGGGACAGGTTAACACTGAAGCTTTCTTT
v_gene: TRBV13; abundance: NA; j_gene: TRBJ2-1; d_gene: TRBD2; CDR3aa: CASSLAGGAGNEQFF; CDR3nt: TGTGCCAGCAGCTTAGCGGGGGGGGCAGGGAATGAGCAGTTCTTC
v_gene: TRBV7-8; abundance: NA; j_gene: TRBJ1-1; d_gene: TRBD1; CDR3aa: CASSLDWTGEAEAFF; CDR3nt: TGTGCCAGCAGCTTAGATTGGACAGGGGAGGCTGAAGCTTTCTTT
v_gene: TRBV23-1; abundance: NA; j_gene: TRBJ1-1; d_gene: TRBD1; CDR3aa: CASTLKGQGSYGITEAFF; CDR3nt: TGCGCCAGCACCCTAAAGGGACAGGGATCTTATGGGATCACTGAAGCTTTCTTT
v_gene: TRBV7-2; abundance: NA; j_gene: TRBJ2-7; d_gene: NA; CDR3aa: CASSFPMSMYEQYF; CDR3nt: TGTGCCAGCAGCTTTCCCATGTCTATGTACGAGCAGTACTTC
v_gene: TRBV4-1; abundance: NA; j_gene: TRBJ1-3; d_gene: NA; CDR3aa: CASSQGQGLYF; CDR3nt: TGCGCCAGCAGCCAAGGCCAGGGGTTATATTTT
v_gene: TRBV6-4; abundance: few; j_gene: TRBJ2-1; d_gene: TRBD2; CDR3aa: CASSATSGGFPNEQFF; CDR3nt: TGTGCCAGCAGTGCCACTAGCGGGGGGTTTCCCAATGAGCAGTTCTTC
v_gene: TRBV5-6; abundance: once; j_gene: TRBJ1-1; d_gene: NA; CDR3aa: CASSSPYTEAFF; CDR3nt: TGTGCCAGCAGCTCCCCATACACTGAAGCTTTCTTT
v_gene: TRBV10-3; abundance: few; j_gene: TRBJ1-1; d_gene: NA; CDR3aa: CAITQQGSTEAFF; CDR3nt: TGTGCCATCACCCAACAGGGAAGCACTGAAGCTTTCTTT
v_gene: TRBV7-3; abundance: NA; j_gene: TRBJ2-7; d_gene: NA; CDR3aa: CASSFTQDSSYEQYF; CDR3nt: TGTGCCAGCAGCTTCACCCAAGACAGCTCCTACGAGCAGTACTTC
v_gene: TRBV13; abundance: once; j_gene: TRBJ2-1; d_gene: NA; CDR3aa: CASSFPGISYNEQFF; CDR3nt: TGTGCCAGCAGCTTTCCGGGGATCTCCTACAATGAGCAGTTCTTC
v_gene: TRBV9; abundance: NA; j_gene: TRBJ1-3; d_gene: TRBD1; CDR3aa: CASSGGDREDSGNTIYF; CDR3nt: TGTGCCAGCAGCGGGGGGGACAGGGAAGACTCTGGAAACACCATATATTTT
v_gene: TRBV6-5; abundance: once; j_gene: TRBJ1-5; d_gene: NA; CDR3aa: CASSTGQNNQPQHF; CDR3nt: TGTGCCAGCAGTACCGGACAGAACAATCAGCCCCAGCATTTT
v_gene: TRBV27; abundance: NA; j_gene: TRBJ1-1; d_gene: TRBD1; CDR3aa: CASSLGQGEAFF; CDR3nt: TGTGCCAGCAGTTTAGGACAGGGTGAAGCTTTCTTT
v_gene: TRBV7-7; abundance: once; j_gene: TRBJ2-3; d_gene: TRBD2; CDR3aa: CASSFGGGVADTQYF; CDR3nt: TGTGCTAGCAGCTTCGGCGGGGGGGTCGCAGATACGCAGTATTTT
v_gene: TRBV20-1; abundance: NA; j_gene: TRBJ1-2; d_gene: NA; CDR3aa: CSASSFYGYTF; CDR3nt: TGCAGTGCTAGCAGTTTCTATGGCTACACCTTC
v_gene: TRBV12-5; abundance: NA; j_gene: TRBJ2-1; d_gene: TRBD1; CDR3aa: CASGTPATGFYNEQFF; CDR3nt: TGTGCTAGTGGTACACCCGCGACAGGGTTTTACAATGAGCAGTTCTTC
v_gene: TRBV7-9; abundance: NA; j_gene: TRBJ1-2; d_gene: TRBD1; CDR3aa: CASPDRDGYTF; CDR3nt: TGTGCCAGCCCCGACAGGGATGGCTACACCTTC
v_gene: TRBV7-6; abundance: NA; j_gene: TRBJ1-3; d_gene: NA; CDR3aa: CASSLGGGPPGNTIYF; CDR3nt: TGTGCCAGCAGCTTAGGCGGGGGGCCCCCTGGAAACACCATATATTTT
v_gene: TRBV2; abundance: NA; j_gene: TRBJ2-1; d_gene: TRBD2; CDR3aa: CASSDGTSVNEQFF; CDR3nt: TGTGCCAGCAGTGATGGGACTAGCGTGAATGAGCAGTTCTTC
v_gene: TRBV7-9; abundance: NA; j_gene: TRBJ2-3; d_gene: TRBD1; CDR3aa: CASTPGTAASTDTQYF; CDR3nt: TGTGCCAGTACCCCCGGGACAGCTGCCAGCACAGATACGCAGTATTTT
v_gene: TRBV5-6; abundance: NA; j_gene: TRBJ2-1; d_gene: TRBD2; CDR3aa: CASSSGLLVYNEQFF; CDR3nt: TGTGCCAGCAGCTCGGGACTACTCGTTTACAATGAGCAGTTCTTC
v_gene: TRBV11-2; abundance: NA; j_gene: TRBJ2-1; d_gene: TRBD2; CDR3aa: CASLTGGHYNEQFF; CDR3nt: TGTGCCAGCTTAACGGGGGGGCATTACAATGAGCAGTTCTTC
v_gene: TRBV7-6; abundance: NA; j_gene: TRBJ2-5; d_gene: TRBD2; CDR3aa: CASSFPGGETQYF; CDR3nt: TGTGCCAGCAGCTTCCCGGGAGGGGAGACCCAGTACTTC
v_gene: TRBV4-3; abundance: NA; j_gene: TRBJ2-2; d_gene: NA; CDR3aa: CASSQEGGGAAPGELFF; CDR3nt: TGCGCCAGCAGCCAAGAGGGAGGGGGGGCAGCCCCCGGGGAGCTGTTTTTT
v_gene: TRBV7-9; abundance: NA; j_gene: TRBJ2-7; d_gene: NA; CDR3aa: CASSWGLHEQYF; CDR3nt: TGTGCCAGCAGCTGGGGACTTCACGAGCAGTACTTC
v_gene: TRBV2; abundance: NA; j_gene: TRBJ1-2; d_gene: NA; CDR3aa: CASPRGDSGGYTF; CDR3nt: TGTGCCAGCCCTCGAGGGGACTCGGGAGGCTACACCTTC
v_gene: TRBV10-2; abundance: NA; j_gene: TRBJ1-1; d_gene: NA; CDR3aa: CASSLTGNTEAFF; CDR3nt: TGCGCCAGCAGCCTAACAGGGAACACTGAAGCTTTCTTT
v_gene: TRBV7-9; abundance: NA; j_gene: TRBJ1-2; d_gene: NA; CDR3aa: CASSSVGYTF; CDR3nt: TGTGCCAGCAGTTCCGTCGGCTACACCTTC
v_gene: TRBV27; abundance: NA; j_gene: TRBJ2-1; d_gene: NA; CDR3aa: CASGLSSYNEQFF; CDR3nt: TGTGCCAGCGGGCTAAGCTCCTACAATGAGCAGTTCTTC
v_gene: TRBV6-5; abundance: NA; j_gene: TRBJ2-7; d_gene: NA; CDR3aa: CASRESYEQYF; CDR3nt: TGTGCCAGCAGGGAGAGCTACGAGCAGTACTTC